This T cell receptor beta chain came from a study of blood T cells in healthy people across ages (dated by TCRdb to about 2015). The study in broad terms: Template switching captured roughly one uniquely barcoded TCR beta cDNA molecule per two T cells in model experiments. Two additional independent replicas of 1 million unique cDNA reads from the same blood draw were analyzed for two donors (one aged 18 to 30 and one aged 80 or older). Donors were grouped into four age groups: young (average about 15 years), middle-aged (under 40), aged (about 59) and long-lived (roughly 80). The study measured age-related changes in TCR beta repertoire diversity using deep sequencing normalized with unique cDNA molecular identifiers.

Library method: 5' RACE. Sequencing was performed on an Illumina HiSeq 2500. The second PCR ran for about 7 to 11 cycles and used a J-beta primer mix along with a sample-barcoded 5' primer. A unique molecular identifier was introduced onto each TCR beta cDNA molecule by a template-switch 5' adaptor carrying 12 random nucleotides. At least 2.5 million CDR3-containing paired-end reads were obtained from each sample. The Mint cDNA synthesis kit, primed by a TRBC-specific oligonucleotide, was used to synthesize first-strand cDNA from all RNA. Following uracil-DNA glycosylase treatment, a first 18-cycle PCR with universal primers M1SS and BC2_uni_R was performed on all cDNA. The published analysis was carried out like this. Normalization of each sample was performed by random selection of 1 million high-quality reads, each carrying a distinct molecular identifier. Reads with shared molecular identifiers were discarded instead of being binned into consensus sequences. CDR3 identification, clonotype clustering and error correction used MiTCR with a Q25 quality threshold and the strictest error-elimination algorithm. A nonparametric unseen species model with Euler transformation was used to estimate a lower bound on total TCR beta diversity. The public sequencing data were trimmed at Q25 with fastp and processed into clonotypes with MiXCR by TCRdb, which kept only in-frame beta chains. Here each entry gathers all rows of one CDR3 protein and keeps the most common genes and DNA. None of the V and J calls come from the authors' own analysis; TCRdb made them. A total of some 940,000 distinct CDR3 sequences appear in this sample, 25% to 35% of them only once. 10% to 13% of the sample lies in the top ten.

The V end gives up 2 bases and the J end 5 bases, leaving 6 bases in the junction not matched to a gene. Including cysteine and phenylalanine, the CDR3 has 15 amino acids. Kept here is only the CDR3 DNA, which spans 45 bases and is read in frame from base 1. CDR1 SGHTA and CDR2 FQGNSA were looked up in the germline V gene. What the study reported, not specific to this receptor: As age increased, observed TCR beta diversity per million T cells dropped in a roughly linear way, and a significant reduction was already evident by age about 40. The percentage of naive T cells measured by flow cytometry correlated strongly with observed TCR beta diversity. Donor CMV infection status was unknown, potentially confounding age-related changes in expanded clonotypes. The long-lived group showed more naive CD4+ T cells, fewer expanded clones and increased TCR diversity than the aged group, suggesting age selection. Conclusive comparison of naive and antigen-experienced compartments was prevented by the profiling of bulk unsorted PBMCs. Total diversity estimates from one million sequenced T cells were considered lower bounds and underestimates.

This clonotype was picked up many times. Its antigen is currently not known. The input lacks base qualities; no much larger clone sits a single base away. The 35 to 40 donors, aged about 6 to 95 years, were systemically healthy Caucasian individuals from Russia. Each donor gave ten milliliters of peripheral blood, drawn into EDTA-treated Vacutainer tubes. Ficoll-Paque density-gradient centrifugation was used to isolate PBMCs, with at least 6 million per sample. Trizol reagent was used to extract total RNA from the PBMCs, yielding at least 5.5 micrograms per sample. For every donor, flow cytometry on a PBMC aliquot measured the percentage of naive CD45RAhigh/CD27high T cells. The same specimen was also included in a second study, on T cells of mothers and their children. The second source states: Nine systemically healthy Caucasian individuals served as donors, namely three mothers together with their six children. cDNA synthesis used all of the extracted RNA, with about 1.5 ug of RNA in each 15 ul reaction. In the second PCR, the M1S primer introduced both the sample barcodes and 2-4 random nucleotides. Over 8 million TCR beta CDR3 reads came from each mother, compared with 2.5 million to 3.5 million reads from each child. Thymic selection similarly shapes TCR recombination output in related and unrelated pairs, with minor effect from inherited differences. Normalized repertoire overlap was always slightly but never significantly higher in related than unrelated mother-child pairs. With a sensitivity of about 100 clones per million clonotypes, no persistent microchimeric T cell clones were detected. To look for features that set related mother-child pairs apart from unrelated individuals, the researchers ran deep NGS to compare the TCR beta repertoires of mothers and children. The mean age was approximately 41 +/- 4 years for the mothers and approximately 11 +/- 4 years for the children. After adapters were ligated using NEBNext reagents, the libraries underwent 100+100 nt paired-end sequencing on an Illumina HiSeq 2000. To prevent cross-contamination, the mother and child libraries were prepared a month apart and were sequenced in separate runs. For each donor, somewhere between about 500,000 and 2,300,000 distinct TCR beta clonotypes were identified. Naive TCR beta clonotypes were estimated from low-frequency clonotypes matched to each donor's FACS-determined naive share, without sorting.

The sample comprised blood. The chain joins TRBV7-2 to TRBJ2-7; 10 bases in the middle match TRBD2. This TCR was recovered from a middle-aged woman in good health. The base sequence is TGTGCCAGCAGCTTACAGCGGGGGGGCCGGGACGAGCAGTACTTC. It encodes CASSLQRGGRDEQYF.